The 10 T cell receptor beta chains below all came from one sample that was sequenced in a study of Graves' ophthalmopathy and Graves' hyperthyroidism. Amplification of the TCR beta CDR3 regions used RNA transcripts (as template). The authors performed first-round RT-PCR with HTBI primers and then a second-round multiplex PCR. TCRdb called the multiplex PCR reads again in MiXCR, with one record for every CDR3 protein. The sample records approximately 500,000 distinct CDR3 sequences, roughly an eighth being singletons. The specimen sequenced was blood. These receptors were obtained from a young woman with Graves' ophthalmopathy.

In its sample, this clonotype was seen many times. The rearrangement uses TRBV30 and TRBJ1-1; D is undetermined. CDR3 length: 12 residues. Looked up from germline, CDR1 is GTSNPN and CDR2 is SVGIG (reference sequence). V shed 2 bases and J shed 3 bases, with 7 bases lying between them. CDR3: CAWSRTDTEAFF. The CDR3 nucleotides are TGTGCCTGGAGTCGAACCGACACTGAAGCTTTCTTT.

At least ten counts were recorded for this clonotype. The chain is built from TRBV7-8 and TRBJ2-5, with D tentatively TRBD1 (6 bases). V lost 5 bases to trimming and J lost 9 bases, with 19 bases between them. This CDR3 is 14 amino acids long. The germline V gene has CDR1 SGHVS and CDR2 FQNEAQ. CDR3 residues: CASSPWRTALAQYF. The CDR3, as DNA: TGTGCCAGCAGCCCATGGCGGACAGCCCTTGCCCAGTACTTC.

This clonotype was counted ten times or more. The V call is TRBV7-9, the J call TRBJ2-7; D gene uncertain. This CDR3 is 12 amino acids long. V lost 5 bases and J 5 bases, leaving 10 bases between the germline ends. The V gene's germline CDR1 is SEHNR and CDR2 FQNEAQ (reference sequence). CDR3 loop: CASSTLSDEQYF. DNA for the CDR3: TGTGCCAGCAGCACCCTCTCGGACGAGCAGTACTTC.

This clonotype was counted ten times or more. V gene TRBV12-3 or TRBV12-4 combines with J gene TRBJ1-5; TRBD1 aligns across 7 bases. Trimming at V came to 6 bases and at J to 3 bases, leaving 5 bases not matched to a gene. This CDR3 comprises 14 residues. CDR3: CASRSGQANQPQHF. The CDR3 region has the DNA TGTGCCAGCAGGTCAGGACAGGCCAATCAGCCCCAGCATTTT.

This clonotype was counted many times. The rearrangement uses TRBV29-1 and TRBJ2-7, with 11 positions matching TRBD2. Germline trimming cut 2 bases from V and 1 base from J; bases unmatched to any gene: 1. Germline V CDR1 and CDR2: SQVTM, ANQGSEA. The length of the CDR3 is 14 residues. CDR3 amino acids: CSVETSGSSYEQYF. CDR3 in DNA: TGCAGCGTTGAAACTAGCGGGAGTTCCTACGAGCAGTACTTC.

This clonotype has ten or more counts. The chain is built from TRBV12-3 or TRBV12-4 and TRBJ1-1, with D hard to call. V was cut by 5 bases and J by 7 bases, with 20 bases left in between. This CDR3 region has 15 residues. CDR3 bases: TGTGCCAGCAGTGCTAGTGTAGGATCGTATGTTGAAGCTTTCTTT. Amino acid sequence: CASSASVGSYVEAFF.

Ten or more counts support this clonotype. V is TRBV4-1 and J is TRBJ1-1; no firm D call. There are 13 residues in the CDR3. V was cut by 0 bases and J by 6 bases, with 8 bases left in between. Germline values: CDR1 MGHRA, CDR2 YSYEKL. CDR3 in DNA: TGCGCCAGCAGCCAAGATCGCGATTCTGAAGCTTTCTTT. Encoded protein: CASSQDRDSEAFF.

This clonotype was seen many times. The V and J genes are TRBV7-8 and TRBJ2-3; no firm D call. The CDR3 is made up of 14 amino acids. Germline V gives CDR1 SGHVS, CDR2 FQNEAQ. The V and J ends lost 5 bases and 5 bases respectively, with 14 bases between them. CDR3 sequence (DNA): TGTGCCAGCAGCCTAATGGAGTTGGTAGATACGCAGTATTTT. Its protein is CASSLMELVDTQYF.

This clonotype was observed at least ten times. The CDR3 DNA sequence: TGCGCCAGCAGCTTTGGGCGGTTCCAAGAGACCCAGTACTTC. The encoded protein is CASSFGRFQETQYF. The genes are TRBV5-1 and TRBJ2-5, with D unresolved. The germline gives CDR1 SGHRS, CDR2 YFSETQ. The CDR3 loop spans 14 amino acids. V lost 2 bases and J 1 base, leaving 9 bases between the germline ends.

A single count supports this clonotype. This chain links TRBV4-1 with TRBJ2-7; a weak D match, TRBD2 (6 bases). V lost 2 bases to trimming and J lost 0 bases, with 14 bases between them. The germline V gene has CDR1 MGHRA and CDR2 YSYEKL. The CDR3 sequence is 16 residues long. The CDR3 reads CASSQTDTGSSYEQYF. In DNA form, the CDR3 reads TGCGCCAGCAGCCAAACCGACACCGGGAGCTCCTACGAGCAGTACTTC.